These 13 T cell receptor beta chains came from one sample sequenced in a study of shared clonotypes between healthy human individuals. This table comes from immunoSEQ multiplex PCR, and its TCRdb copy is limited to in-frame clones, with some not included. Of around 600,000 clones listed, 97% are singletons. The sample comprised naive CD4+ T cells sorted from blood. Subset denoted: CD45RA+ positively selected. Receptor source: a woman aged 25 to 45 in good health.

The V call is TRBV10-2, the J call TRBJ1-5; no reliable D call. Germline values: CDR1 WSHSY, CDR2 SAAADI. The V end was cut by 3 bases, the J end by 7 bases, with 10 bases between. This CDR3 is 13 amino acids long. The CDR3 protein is CASSESSYQPQHF. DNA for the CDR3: TGCGCCAGCAGTGAAAGTAGCTACCAGCCCCAGCATTTT.

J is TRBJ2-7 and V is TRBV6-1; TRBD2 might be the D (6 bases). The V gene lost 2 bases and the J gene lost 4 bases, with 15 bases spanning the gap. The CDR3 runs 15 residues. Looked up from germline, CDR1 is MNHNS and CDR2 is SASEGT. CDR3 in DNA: TGTGCCAGCAGTGAACCCGGGAGTCCCAGTTACGAGCAGTACTTC. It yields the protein CASSEPGSPSYEQYF.

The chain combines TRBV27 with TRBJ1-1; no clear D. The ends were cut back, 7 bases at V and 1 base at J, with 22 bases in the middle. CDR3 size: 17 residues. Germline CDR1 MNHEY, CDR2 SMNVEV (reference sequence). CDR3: CASTVRYPPSQNTEAFF. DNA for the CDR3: TGTGCCAGCACGGTGAGGTACCCACCATCTCAGAACACTGAAGCTTTCTTT.

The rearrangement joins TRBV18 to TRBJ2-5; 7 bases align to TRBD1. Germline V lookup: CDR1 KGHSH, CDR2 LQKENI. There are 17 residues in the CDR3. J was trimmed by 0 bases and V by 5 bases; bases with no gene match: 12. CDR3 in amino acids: CASSKFEGASYQETQYF. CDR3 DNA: TGTGCCAGCTCAAAATTTGAGGGGGCATCGTACCAAGAGACCCAGTACTTC.

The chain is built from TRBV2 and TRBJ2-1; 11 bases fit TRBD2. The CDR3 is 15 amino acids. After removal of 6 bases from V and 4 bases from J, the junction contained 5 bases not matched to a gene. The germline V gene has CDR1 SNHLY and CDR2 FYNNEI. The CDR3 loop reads CASRLRLAGYNEQFF. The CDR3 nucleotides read TGTGCCAGCAGATTAAGACTAGCGGGGTACAATGAGCAGTTCTTC.

CDR3 nucleotide sequence: TGTGCCAGTAGTGCTATCGACAGGGTTCGCAATCAGCCCCAGCATTTT. Translated: CASSAIDRVRNQPQHF. The V and J genes are TRBV19 and TRBJ1-5; TRBD1 agrees at 7 bases. The CDR3 loop spans 16 amino acids. Trimming at V came to 5 bases and at J to 2 bases, leaving 9 bases not matched to a gene. CDR1 and CDR2 from the germline V gene are LNHDA and SQIVND (reference sequence). The full variable domain, rest sourced from reference TRBV19 and TRBJ1-5, is DGGITQSPKYLFRKEGQNVTLSCEQNLNHDAMYWYRQDPGQGLRLIYYSQIVNDFQKGDIAEGYSVSREKKESFPLTVTSAQKNPTAFYLCASSAIDRVRNQPQHFGDGTRLSIL.

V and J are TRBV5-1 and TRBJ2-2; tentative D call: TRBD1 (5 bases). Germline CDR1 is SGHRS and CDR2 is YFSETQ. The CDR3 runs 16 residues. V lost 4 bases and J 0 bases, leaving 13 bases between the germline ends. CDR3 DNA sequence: TGCGCCAGCAGCCATGGGGCACGAACGAACACCGGGGAGCTGTTTTTT. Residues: CASSHGARTNTGELFF.

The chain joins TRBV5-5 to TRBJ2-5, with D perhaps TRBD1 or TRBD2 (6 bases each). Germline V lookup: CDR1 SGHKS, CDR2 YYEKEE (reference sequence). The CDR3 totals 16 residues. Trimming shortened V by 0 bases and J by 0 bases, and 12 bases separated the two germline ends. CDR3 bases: TGTGCCAGCAGCTTGGCCGCGGGACAATACCAAGAGACCCAGTACTTC. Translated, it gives CASSLAAGQYQETQYF.

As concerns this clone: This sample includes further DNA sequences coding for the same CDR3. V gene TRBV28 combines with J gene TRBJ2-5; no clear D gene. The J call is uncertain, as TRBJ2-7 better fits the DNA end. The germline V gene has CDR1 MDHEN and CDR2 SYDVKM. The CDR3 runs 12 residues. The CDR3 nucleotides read TGTGCCAGCAGTTCCGCGTTGTACGAGCAGTACTTC. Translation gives CASSSALYEQYF.

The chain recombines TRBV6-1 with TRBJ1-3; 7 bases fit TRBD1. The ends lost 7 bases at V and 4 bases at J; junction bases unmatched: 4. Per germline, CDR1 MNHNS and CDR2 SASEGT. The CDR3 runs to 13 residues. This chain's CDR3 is CASTGTEGNTIYF. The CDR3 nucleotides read TGTGCCAGCACCGGGACAGAGGGAAACACCATATATTTT.

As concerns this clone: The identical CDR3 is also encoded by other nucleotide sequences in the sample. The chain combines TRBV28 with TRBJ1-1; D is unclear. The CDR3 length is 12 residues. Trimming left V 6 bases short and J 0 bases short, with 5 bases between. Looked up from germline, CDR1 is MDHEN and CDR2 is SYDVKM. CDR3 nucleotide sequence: TGTGCCAGCAGGGGTCTGAACACTGAAGCTTTCTTT. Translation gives CASRGLNTEAFF.

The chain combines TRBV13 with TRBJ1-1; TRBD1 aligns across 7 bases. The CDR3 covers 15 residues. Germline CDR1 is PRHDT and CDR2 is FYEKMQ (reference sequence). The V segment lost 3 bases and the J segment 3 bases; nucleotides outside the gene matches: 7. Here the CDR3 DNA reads TGTGCCAGCAGCTTTACCGGGACAGCACACACTGAAGCTTTCTTT. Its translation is CASSFTGTAHTEAFF.

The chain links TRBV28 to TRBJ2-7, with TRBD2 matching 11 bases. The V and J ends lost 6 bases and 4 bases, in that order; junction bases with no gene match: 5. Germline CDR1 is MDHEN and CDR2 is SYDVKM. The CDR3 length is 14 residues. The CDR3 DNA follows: TGTGCCAGCAGCCGACTAGCGGGAATGTACGAGCAGTACTTC. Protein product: CASSRLAGMYEQYF.